One TCR beta chain is described in this entry. Its antigen remains unknown. TCRdb keeps only in-frame clones here, not all; method: immunoSEQ multiplex PCR. There are under 40,000 clones in the sample; approximately 72% occur only once, and about two fifths lies in the top ten. This record comes from a study of T cells in localized non-small cell lung cancer. Regarding the study as a whole: Uninvolved nearby lung showed the greatest T cell clonality, exceeding that found in tumor.

The CDR3 loop spans 13 amino acids. Germline V CDR1 and CDR2: LGHNA, YNFKEQ. Trimming pared 1 base from V and 4 bases from J, leaving 6 bases between. The chain has TRBV4-2 and TRBJ2-3, with D hard to call. The clonotype comes from a male donor aged 60 or over with stage II squamous cell lung carcinoma. The material was peripheral blood, obtained before any cancer treatment. CDR3 amino acids: CASSQVHADTQYF. In DNA, the CDR3 is TGTGCCAGCAGCCAAGTCCATGCAGATACGCAGTATTTT.